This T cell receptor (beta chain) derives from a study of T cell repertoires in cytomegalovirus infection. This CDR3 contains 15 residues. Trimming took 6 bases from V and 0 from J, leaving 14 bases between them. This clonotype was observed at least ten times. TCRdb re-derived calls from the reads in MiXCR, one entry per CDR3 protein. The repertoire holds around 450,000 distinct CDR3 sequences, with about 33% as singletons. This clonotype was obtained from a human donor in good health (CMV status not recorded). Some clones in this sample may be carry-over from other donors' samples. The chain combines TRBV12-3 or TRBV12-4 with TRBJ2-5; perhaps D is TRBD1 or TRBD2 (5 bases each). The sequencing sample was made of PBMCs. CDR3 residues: CASSWGGQHQETQYF. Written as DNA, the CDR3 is TGTGCCAGCAGCTGGGGCGGGCAGCACCAAGAGACCCAGTACTTC.